The clone carrying this TCR beta chain showed up just a few times. One end of the junction varies from germline; a read error may be responsible. The data were obtained in a study of blood T cell repertoires in COVID-19. This CDR3 contains 11 residues. Per the germline V gene, CDR1 is GTSNPN and CDR2 is SVGIG (reference sequence). In the study's own analysis: Estimates of nucleated cell counts were drawn from the amplification of reference gene primers. Some clones are missing from TCRdb's copy, which holds only in-frame ones; the method was immunoSEQ multiplex PCR. That table supplies the V and J calls and clone size; D and trimming were determined from the DNA. The sample consists of 100,000 or so clones, roughly 71% of them appearing once.

This chain uses TRBV30 with TRBJ2-1; possible D gene TRBD2, 6 bases. The TCR comes from an older man with acute or convalescent COVID-19. The material sequenced was peripheral blood. Written as DNA, the CDR3 is TGTGCCTGGAGACTCACGGGAGCAGTGATCTTC. Translating it yields CAWRLTGAVIF.